One sample yielded the 9 T cell receptor beta chains listed below, sequenced in a study of blood T cell repertoires in COVID-19. The data were produced by immunoSEQ multiplex PCR, yet TCRdb's version contains in-frame clones alone and is incomplete. This table has 300,000 to 400,000 clones, 75% to 90% appearing once. The specimen was PBMCs or T cells enriched from blood (not recorded which). Every receptor here comes from a man between 18 and 29 years old who had recovered from COVID-19.

In the case of this clone: The sample carries other DNA sequences with the same CDR3. V is TRBV11-1 and J is TRBJ1-3; 7 bases are shared with TRBD1. J gave up 0 bases and V 5 bases, and 1 base lay outside the gene matches. This CDR3 region has 14 residues. Germline V gene sequence: CDR1 SGHAT, CDR2 FQDESV (reference sequence). In nucleotides, the CDR3 is TGTGCCAGCAGCGACAGGGCCTCTGGAAACACCATATATTTT. Protein product: CASSDRASGNTIYF.

The V gene is TRBV27, the J gene TRBJ1-4; 9 bases align to TRBD1. The V gene end was trimmed by 4 bases and the J gene end by 3 bases; junction bases not matched to a gene: 3. This CDR3 spans 15 amino acids. In germline, CDR1 is MNHEY, CDR2 SMNVEV (reference sequence). The CDR3 is CASSSRTGANEKLFF. Written as DNA, the CDR3 is TGTGCCAGCAGTTCACGGACAGGGGCTAATGAAAAACTGTTTTTT.

This chain links TRBV18 with TRBJ2-7; 7 nucleotides line up with TRBD1. V shed 2 bases, J shed 5 bases, and the junction held 6 bases outside the gene matches. Per germline, CDR1 KGHSH and CDR2 LQKENI. The CDR3 contains 14 residues. The CDR3 spells CASSPDRVVHEQYF. In nucleotides, the CDR3 is TGTGCCAGCTCACCAGACAGGGTGGTCCACGAGCAGTACTTC.

The chain uses TRBV5-5 and TRBJ2-3; tentative D call: TRBD2 (5 bases). Germline V gene sequence: CDR1 SGHKS, CDR2 YYEKEE (reference sequence). The CDR3 is 15 residues long. Trimming took 5 bases from V and 4 from J, leaving 17 bases between them. The chain's CDR3 is CASRHGSWGPDTQYF. DNA for the CDR3: TGTGCCAGCAGGCATGGGAGCTGGGGTCCAGATACGCAGTATTTT.

The CDR3: CASSSGTSEQYF. For the CDR3, the DNA is TGTGCCAGCAGCTCCGGGACATCTGAGCAGTACTTC. The chain carries TRBV28 and TRBJ2-7, with D possibly matching TRBD1 (6 bases). The ends were cut back, 6 bases at V and 7 bases at J, with 13 bases in the middle. The CDR3 has 12 residues. Germline V gene sequence: CDR1 MDHEN, CDR2 SYDVKM.

The sample holds one count of this clone. This chain links TRBV28 with TRBJ1-2, with TRBD1 matching over 9 bases. Trimming removed 4 bases from V and 8 bases from J; junction bases left unmatched: 11. Germline CDR1 and CDR2: MDHEN and SYDVKM. The CDR3 has 15 residues. The CDR3 nucleotides are TGTGCCAGCAGTTCCGGGACAGGGTTTTACAGGGGCTACACCTTC. Amino acids: CASSSGTGFYRGYTF.

The V and J genes are TRBV13 and TRBJ2-7, with 7 bases that match TRBD2. The CDR3 is 14 amino acids. Trimming took 0 bases from V and 6 from J; bases not matched to a gene: 5. The V gene's germline CDR1 is PRHDT and CDR2 FYEKMQ (reference sequence). CDR3 nucleotides: TGTGCCAGCAGCTTAGGAGGGGCTAGCGGCGAGCAGTACTTC. Protein: CASSLGGASGEQYF. The entire variable domain, with the rest obtained from reference TRBV13 and TRBJ2-7, is as follows: AAGVIQSPRHLIKEKRETATLKCYPIPRHDTVYWYQQGPGQDPQFLISFYEKMQSDKGSIPDRFSAQQFSDYHSELNMSSLELGDSALYFCASSLGGASGEQYFGPGTRLTVT.

This chain uses TRBV4-1 with TRBJ2-1; possible D gene TRBD2, 6 bases. Germline V lookup: CDR1 MGHRA, CDR2 YSYEKL. The V and J ends lost 7 bases and 6 bases respectively, with 19 bases between them. The length of the CDR3 is 15 residues. This chain's CDR3 is CASTPAPGAGNEQFF. The DNA for the CDR3 is TGCGCCAGCACCCCCGCCCCGGGAGCGGGCAATGAGCAGTTCTTC.

The chain uses TRBV9 and TRBJ2-6; D may be TRBD1 (6 bases). This CDR3 spans 16 amino acids. CDR1 is SGDLS and CDR2 is YYNGEE in the germline V gene. V was trimmed by 4 bases and J by 0 bases, leaving 11 bases between them. The CDR3 DNA is TGTGCCAGCAGCCCCGGACAGTTCTCTGGGGCCAACGTCCTGACTTTC. Protein: CASSPGQFSGANVLTF.